These T cell receptor beta chains were read from a single sample in a study of regulatory T cells in long-lasting Graves disease. TCRdb recomputed calls from the multiplex PCR reads with MiXCR, one row per CDR3 protein. The sample shows around 450,000 distinct CDR3 sequences, 15% of them seen only once. These data also featured in a second study, about T cells in Graves' hyperthyroidism and ophthalmopathy.

Material: peripheral blood mononuclear cells (PBMCs), obtained at new diagnosis, from a patient treated with antithyroid drugs. All receptors come from a middle-aged woman with Graves disease. Each CDR3 is given with its conserved first and last residue. The D gene is left open where the match is weak. The size field is filled for only some rows; it gives once, few, many or a size class.

v_gene	d_gene	j_gene	abundance	CDR3nt	CDR3aa
TRBV5-1	-	TRBJ1-3	-	TGCGCCAGCAGCTTGGCCCATGGGCAGGGAAACACCATATATTTT	CASSLAHGQGNTIYF
TRBV5-5	TRBD2	TRBJ2-1	-	TGTGCCAGCAGTCTTACCACCCCCTCCTTCGAAGCTAGCGGGAACCGTAACAATGAGCAGTTCTTC	CASSLTTPSFEASGNRNNEQFF
TRBV27	TRBD2	TRBJ2-1	-	TGTGCCAGCAGCCGCAGCGGGAGTAGGTACAATGAGCAGTTCTTC	CASSRSGSRYNEQFF
TRBV6-5	TRBD1	TRBJ2-7	many	TGTGCCAGCAGTTACACCACAGGGGTTTCGGGATGGGAGCAGTACTTC	CASSYTTGVSGWEQYF
TRBV5-5	-	TRBJ1-2	-	TGTGCCAGCAGGCCTCTTTGGGAAGGCGGCTACACCTTC	CASRPLWEGGYTF
TRBV14	TRBD1	TRBJ2-7	many	TGTGCCAGCAGCCCCCCTAGGACAGGCGGTTTCAGCTCCTACGAGCAGTACTTC	CASSPPRTGGFSSYEQYF
TRBV7-3	-	TRBJ1-1	many	TGTGCCAGCAGCTTCACCCTGAACACTGAAGCTTTCTTT	CASSFTLNTEAFF
TRBV20-1	-	TRBJ2-1	many	TGCAGTGCAAGGGGTCTAAGCTCCTACAATGAGCAGTTCTTC	CSARGLSSYNEQFF
TRBV6-2/TRBV6-3	TRBD1	TRBJ1-5	many	TGTGCCAGCACTAGGGGGACAGGGGGCTTCTATAGCAATCAGCCCCAGCATTTT	CASTRGTGGFYSNQPQHF
TRBV12-3/TRBV12-4	TRBD2	TRBJ2-1	many	TGTGCCAGCAGTTTTGCTAGCGGGAGGGGCGTCGACAATGAGCAGTTCTTC	CASSFASGRGVDNEQFF
TRBV20-1	TRBD2	TRBJ2-3	-	TGCAGTGCTATCCGGGGGACTAGCGGGAGTCCCACGCAGTATTTT	CSAIRGTSGSPTQYF
TRBV5-1	-	TRBJ1-4	-	TGCGCCAGCAGCTACGGCCCGGTGGTAACTAATGAAAAACTGTTTTTT	CASSYGPVVTNEKLFF
TRBV9	-	TRBJ1-3	-	TGTGCCACCTCACCGGACACTGGAAACACCATATATTTT	CATSPDTGNTIYF
TRBV30	TRBD2	TRBJ2-1	few	TGTGCCTGGAGTCCAGCGGGACTAGCGGGAGGGTCGGAGTTCTTC	CAWSPAGLAGGSEFF
TRBV6-5	-	TRBJ2-7	many	TGTGCCAGCAGTTACTCGGTCTGGGTCCGTTTCTCCGAGCAGTACTTC	CASSYSVWVRFSEQYF
TRBV12-3/TRBV12-4	TRBD2	TRBJ2-2	-	TGTGCCAGCAGTTACCCCGGACTAGCGGGAGGAGAGATCGGGGAGCTGTTTTTT	CASSYPGLAGGEIGELFF
TRBV12-3/TRBV12-4	TRBD2	TRBJ2-3	many	TGTGCCAGCAGTTTACTGGCTAGCGGAAACACAGATACGCAGTATTTT	CASSLLASGNTDTQYF
TRBV5-6	TRBD2	TRBJ2-1	many	TGTGCCAGCAGCTTGCTTAGCGGGTACAATGAGCAGTTCTTC	CASSLLSGYNEQFF
TRBV7-3	TRBD1	TRBJ2-7	-	TGTGCCAGCAGCTCCGGGACAGGGGTTCTCCGCGAGCAGTACTTC	CASSSGTGVLREQYF
TRBV5-4	-	TRBJ2-3	many	TGTGCCAGCAGCTTAGATGTCGGACGGACGGAGAGCACAGATACGCAGTATTTT	CASSLDVGRTESTDTQYF
TRBV3-1	-	TRBJ1-2	many	TGTGCCAGCAGCCCCGTAGACCCAGGGGATGGCTACACCTTC	CASSPVDPGDGYTF
TRBV7-9	TRBD2	TRBJ2-1	many	TGTGCCAGCAGCTCTAATGGACTAGCGGCCGGCGATGAGCAGTTCTTC	CASSSNGLAAGDEQFF
TRBV11-3	TRBD2	TRBJ2-7	many	TGTGCCAGCAGCCCGTGGACTAGCCGCACCTACGAGCAGTACTTC	CASSPWTSRTYEQYF
TRBV6-1	TRBD1	TRBJ1-2	many	TGTGCCAGCAGTGAACGACCGGGAAGGGGGCTCTCTATCTATGGCTACACCTTC	CASSERPGRGLSIYGYTF
TRBV7-2	-	TRBJ2-5	many	TGTGCCAGCAGCTTAGAGGGGAGGAGGACCCAGTACTTC	CASSLEGRRTQYF